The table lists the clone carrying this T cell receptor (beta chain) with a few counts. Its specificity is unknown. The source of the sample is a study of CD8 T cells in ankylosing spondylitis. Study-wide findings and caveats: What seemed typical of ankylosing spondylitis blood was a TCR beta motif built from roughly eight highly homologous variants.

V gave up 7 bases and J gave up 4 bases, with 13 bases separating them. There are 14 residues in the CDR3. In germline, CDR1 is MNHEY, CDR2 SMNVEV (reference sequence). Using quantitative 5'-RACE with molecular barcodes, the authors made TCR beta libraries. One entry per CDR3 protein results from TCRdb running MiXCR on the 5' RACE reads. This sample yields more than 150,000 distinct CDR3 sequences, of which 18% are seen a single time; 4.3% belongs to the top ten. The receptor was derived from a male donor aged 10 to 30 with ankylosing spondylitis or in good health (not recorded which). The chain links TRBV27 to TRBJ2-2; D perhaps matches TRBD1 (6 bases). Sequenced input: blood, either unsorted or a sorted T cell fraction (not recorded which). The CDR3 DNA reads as TGTGCCAGCAAAGGGGGAAGGGGCACCGGGGAGCTGTTTTTT. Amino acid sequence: CASKGGRGTGELFF.